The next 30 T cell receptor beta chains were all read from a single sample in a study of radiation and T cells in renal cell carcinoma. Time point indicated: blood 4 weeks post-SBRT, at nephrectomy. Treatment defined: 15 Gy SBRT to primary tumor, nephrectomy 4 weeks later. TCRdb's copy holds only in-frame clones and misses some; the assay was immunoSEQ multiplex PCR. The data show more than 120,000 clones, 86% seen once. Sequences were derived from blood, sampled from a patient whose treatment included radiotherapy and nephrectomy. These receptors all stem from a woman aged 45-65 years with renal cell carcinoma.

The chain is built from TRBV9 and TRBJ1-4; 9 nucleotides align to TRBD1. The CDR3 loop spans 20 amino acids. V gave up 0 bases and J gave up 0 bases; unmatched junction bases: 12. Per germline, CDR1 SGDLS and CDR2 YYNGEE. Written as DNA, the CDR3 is TGTGCCAGCAGCGTAGGACAACAGGGGGCCCGACTCCCAACTAATGAAAAACTGTTTTTT. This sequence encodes CASSVGQQGARLPTNEKLFF.

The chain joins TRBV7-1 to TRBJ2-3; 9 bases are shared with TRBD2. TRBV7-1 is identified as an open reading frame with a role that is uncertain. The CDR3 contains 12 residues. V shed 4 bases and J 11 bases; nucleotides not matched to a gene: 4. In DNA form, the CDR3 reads TGTGCCAGCAGCTTAGAAGCGGGGGGGCAGTATTTT. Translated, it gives CASSLEAGGQYF.

CDR3 protein: CASSQGQGVYNEQFF. Written as DNA, the CDR3 is TGCGCCAGCAGCCAAGGACAGGGGGTCTACAATGAGCAGTTCTTC. This chain links TRBV4-3 with TRBJ2-1, with 9 bases fitting TRBD1. Germline lookup yields CDR1 LGHNA and CDR2 YSLEER. The CDR3 covers 15 residues. V lost 1 base, J lost 3 bases, and 1 base stayed unmatched.

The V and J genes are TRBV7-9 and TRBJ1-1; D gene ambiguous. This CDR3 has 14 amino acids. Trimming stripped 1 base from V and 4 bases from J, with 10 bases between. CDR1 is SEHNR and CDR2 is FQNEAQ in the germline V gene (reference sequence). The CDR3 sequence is CASSLETRPTEAFF. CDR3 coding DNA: TGTGCCAGCAGCTTAGAGACCCGCCCCACTGAAGCTTTCTTT.

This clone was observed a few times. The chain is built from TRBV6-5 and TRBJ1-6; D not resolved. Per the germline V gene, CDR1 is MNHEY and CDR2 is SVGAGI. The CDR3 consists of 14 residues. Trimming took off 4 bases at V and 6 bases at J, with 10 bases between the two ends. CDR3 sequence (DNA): TGTGCCAGCAGTTCCAGGCCCTCTAATTCACCCCTCCACTTT. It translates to CASSSRPSNSPLHF.

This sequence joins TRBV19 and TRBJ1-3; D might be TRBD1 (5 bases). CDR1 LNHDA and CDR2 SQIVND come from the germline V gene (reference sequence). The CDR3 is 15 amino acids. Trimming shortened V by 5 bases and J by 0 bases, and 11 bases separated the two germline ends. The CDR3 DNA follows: TGTGCCAGTAGTCCACGACAGACCTCTGGAAACACCATATATTTT. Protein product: CASSPRQTSGNTIYF.

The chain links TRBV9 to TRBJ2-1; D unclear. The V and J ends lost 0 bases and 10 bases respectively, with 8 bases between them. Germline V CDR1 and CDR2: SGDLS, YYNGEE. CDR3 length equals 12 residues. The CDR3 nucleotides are TGTGCCAGCAGCGTAGTGGTGGGAGAGCAGTTCTTC. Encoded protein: CASSVVVGEQFF.

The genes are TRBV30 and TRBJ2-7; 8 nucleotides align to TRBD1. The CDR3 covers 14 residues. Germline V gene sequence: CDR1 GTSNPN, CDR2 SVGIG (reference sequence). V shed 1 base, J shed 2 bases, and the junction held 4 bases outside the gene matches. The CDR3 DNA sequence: TGTGCCTGGAGTGGGGCAGGGGGCCCCTACGAGCAGTACTTC. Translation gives CAWSGAGGPYEQYF.

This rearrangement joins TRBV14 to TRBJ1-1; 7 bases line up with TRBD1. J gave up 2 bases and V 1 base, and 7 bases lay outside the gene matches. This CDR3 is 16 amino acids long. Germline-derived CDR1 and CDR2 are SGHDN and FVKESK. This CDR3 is CASSQAKGQTNTEAFF. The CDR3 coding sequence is TGTGCCAGCAGCCAAGCAAAGGGACAGACTAACACTGAAGCTTTCTTT.

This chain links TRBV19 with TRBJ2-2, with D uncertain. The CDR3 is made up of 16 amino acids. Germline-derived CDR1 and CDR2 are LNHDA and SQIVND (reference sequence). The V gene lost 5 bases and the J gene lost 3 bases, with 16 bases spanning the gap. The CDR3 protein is CASSLWQLFYTGELFF. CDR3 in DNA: TGTGCCAGTAGTTTATGGCAGCTCTTTTACACCGGGGAGCTGTTTTTT.

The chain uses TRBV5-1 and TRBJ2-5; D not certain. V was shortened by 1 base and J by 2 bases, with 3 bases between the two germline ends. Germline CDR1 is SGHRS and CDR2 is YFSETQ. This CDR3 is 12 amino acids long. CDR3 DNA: TGCGCCAGCAGCTTGCAGCAAGAGACCCAGTACTTC. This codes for CASSLQQETQYF.

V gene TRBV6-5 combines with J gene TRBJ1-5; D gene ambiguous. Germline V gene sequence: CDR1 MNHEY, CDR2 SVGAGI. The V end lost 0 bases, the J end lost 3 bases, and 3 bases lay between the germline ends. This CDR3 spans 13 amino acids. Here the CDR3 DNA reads TGTGCCAGCAGTTACTCATACAATCAGCCCCAGCATTTT. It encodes CASSYSYNQPQHF.

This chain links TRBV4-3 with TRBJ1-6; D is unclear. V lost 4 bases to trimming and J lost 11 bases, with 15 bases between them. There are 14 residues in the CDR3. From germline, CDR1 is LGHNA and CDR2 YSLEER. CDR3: CASSRAPTDPPLHF. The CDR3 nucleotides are TGCGCCAGCAGCCGGGCCCCTACGGATCCACCCCTCCACTTT.

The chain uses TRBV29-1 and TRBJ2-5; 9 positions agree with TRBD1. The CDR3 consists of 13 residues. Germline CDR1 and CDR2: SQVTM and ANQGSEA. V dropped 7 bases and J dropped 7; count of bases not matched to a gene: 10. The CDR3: CSGGQGSSMTQYF. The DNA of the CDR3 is TGCAGCGGCGGACAGGGGTCAAGTATGACCCAGTACTTC.

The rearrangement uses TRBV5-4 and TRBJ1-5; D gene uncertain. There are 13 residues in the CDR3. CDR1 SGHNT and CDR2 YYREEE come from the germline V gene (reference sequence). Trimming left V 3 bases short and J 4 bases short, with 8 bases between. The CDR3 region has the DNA TGTGCCAGCAGCTCCGACTTAAATCAGCCCCAGCATTTT. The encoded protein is CASSSDLNQPQHF.

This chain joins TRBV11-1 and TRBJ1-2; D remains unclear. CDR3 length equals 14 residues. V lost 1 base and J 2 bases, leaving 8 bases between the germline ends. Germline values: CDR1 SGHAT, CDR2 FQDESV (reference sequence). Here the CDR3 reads CASSLGHWNYGYTF. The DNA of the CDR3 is TGTGCCAGCAGCTTAGGTCATTGGAACTATGGCTACACCTTC.

As DNA, the CDR3 is TGTGCCAGCAGTAGCCGGGAGCTATACACTGAAGCTTTCTTT. Translation: CASSSRELYTEAFF. The V call is TRBV9, the J call TRBJ1-1; D is unclear. Germline-derived CDR1 and CDR2 are SGDLS and YYNGEE. V was trimmed by 5 bases and J by 3 bases, leaving 14 bases between them. This CDR3 region has 14 residues. The full variable domain, completed using reference TRBV9 and TRBJ1-1, is DSGVTQTPKHLITATGQRVTLRCSPRSGDLSVYWYQQSLDQGLQFLIQYYNGEERAKGNILERFSAQQFPDLHSELNLSSLELGDSALYFCASSSRELYTEAFFGQGTRLTVV.

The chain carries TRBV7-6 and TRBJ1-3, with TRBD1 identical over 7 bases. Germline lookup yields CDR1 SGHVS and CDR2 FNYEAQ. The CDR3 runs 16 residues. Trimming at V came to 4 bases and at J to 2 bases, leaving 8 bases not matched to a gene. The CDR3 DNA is TGTGCCAGCAGCTCCTTAGGACAGGCGACTGGAAACACCATATATTTT. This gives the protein CASSSLGQATGNTIYF.

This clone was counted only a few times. The CDR3: CASSIGQGNYGYTF. DNA for the CDR3: TGTGCCAGCAGCATTGGACAGGGGAACTATGGCTACACCTTC. This sequence joins TRBV9 and TRBJ1-2, with 9 nucleotides matching TRBD1. The CDR3 has 14 residues. Trimming cost V 4 bases and J 2 bases; bases outside gene matches: 3. CDR1 and CDR2 from the germline V gene are SGDLS and YYNGEE.

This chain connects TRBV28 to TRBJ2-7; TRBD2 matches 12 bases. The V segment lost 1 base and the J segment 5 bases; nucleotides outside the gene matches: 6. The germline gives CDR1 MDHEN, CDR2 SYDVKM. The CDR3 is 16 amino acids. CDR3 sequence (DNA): TGTGCCAGCAGTTTATCCGGACTAGCGGGATTGGACGAGCAGTACTTC. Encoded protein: CASSLSGLAGLDEQYF.

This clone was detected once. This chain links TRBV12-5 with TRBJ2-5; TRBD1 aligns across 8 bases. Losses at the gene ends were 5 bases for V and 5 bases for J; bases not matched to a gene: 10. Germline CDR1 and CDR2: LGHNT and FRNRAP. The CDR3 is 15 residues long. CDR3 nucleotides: TGTGCTAGTGGTCAGGGGGCGCAAGTACAGGAGACCCAGTACTTC. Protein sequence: CASGQGAQVQETQYF. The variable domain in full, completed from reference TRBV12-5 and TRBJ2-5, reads DARVTQTPRHKVTEMGQEVTMRCQPILGHNTVFWYRQTMMQGLELLAYFRNRAPLDDSGMPKDRFSAEMPDATLATLKIQPSEPRDSAVYFCASGQGAQVQETQYFGPGTRLLVL.

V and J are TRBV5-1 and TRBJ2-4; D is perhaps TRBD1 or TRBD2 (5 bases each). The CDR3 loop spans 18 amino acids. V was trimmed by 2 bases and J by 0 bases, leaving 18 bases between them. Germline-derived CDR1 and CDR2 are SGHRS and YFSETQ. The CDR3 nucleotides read TGCGCCAGCAGCTTCGGTGGGGACGCCAGACTAGCCAAAAACATTCAGTACTTC. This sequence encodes CASSFGGDARLAKNIQYF.

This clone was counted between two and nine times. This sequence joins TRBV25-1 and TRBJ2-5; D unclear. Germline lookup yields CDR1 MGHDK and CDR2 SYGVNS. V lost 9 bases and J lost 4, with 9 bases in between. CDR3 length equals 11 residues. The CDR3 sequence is CASVMGETQYF. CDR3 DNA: TGTGCCAGTGTTATGGGAGAGACCCAGTACTTC.

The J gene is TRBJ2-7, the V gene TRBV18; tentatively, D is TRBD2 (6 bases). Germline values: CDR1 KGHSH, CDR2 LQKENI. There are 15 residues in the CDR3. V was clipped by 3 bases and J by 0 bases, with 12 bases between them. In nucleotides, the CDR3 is TGTGCCAGCTCACCCGAGGGGAGGCCCTCCTACGAGCAGTACTTC. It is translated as CASSPEGRPSYEQYF.

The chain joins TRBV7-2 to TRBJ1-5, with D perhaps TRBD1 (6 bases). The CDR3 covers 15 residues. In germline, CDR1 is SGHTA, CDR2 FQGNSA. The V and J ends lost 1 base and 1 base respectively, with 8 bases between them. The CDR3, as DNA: TGTGCCAGCAGCTTAGAGGGGGAGAGCAATCAGCCCCAGCATTTT. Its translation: CASSLEGESNQPQHF.

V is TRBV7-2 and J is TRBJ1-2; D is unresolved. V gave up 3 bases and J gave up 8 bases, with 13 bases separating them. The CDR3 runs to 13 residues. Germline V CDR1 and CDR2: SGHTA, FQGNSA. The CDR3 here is CASSFRSQGGYTF. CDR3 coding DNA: TGTGCCAGCAGCTTTCGATCCCAAGGAGGCTACACCTTC.

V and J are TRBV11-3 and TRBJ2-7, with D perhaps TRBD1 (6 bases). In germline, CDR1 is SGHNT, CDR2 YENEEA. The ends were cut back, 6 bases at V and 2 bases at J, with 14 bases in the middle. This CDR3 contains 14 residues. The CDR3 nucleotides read TGTGCCAGCAGGCCCTGGGGGCAGACCTACGAGCAGTACTTC. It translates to CASRPWGQTYEQYF.

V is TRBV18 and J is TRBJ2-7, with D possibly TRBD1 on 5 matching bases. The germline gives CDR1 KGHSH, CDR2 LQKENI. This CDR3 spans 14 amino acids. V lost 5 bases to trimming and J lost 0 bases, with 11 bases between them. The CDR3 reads CASSETGISYEQYF. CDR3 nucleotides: TGTGCCAGCTCAGAAACAGGCATCTCCTACGAGCAGTACTTC. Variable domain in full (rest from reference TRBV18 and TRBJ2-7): NAGVMQNPRHLVRRRGQEARLRCSPMKGHSHVYWYRQLPEEGLKFMVYLQKENIIDESGMPKERFSAEFPKEGPSILRIQQVVRGDSAAYFCASSETGISYEQYFGPGTRLTVT.

Written as DNA, the CDR3 is TGTGCCAGCAGTTTAATGGGGGGCGGGGGGATCGCATATACGCAGTATTTT. Its translation: CASSLMGGGGIAYTQYF. The chain uses TRBV27 and TRBJ2-3, with TRBD2 matching 8 bases. The germline V gene has CDR1 MNHEY and CDR2 SMNVEV (reference sequence). The CDR3 has 17 amino acids. Trimming removed 2 bases from V and 7 bases from J; junction bases left unmatched: 14.

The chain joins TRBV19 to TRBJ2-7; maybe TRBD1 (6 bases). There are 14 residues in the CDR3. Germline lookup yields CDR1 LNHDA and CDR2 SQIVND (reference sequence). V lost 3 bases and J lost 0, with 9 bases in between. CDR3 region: CASSIGDISYEQYF. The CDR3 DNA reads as TGTGCCAGTAGTATTGGGGACATCTCCTACGAGCAGTACTTC.